The present T cell receptor (beta chain) was sequenced within a study of cytomegalovirus exposure and HLA in healthy donors. General study results and limits: A later examination showed that TCR association rates differed by HLA locus, with DRB1 most and HLA-C fewest. It was confirmed in vitro that three of the CMV-associated chains were specific for CMV antigens.

Samples came from healthy bone marrow donors. This clone was seen only a few times. Its antigen is unidentified. Use of 60 Vbeta and 13 Jbeta primers characterized the PCR. Using immunoSEQ multiplex PCR, the repertoire was profiled, and TCRdb retains in-frame clones only, with some absent. The data show more than 130,000 clones, roughly three quarters seen once. The CDR3 contains 11 residues. Trimming shortened V by 6 bases and J by 7 bases, and 6 bases separated the two germline ends. Germline loops: CDR1 SNHLY, CDR2 FYNNEI. The rearrangement links TRBV2 to TRBJ2-2; D is unclear. The sequenced sample consisted of PBMCs. The receptor's source is a man between 18 and 29 years old in good health and CMV-seronegative. The CDR3 DNA is TGTGCCAGCAGAGCGTTCGGGGAGCTGTTTTTT. Translation gives CASRAFGELFF.